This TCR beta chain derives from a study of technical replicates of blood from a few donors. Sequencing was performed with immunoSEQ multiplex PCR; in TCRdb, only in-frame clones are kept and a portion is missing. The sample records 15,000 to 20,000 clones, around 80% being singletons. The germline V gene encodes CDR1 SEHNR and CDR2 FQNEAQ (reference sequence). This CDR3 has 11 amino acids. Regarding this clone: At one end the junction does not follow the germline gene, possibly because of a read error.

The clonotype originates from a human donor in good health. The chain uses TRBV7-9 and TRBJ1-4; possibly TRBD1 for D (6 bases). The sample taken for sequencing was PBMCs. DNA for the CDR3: TGCCTGGGGGGGGCCGGAGAAAAACTGTTTTTT. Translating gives CLGGAGEKLFF.